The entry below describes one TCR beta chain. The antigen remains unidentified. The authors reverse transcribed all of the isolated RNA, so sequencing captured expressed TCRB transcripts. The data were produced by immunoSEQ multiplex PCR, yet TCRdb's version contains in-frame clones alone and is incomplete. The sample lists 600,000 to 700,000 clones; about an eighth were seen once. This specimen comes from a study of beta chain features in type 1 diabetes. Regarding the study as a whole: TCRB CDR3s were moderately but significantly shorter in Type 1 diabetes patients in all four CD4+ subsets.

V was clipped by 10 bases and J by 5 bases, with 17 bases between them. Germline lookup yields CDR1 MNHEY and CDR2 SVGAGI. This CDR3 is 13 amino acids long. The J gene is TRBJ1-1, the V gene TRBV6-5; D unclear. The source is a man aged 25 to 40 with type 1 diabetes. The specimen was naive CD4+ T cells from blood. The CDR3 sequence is CATFDWVRTEAFF. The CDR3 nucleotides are TGTGCCACCTTCGACTGGGTGAGAACTGAAGCTTTCTTT.